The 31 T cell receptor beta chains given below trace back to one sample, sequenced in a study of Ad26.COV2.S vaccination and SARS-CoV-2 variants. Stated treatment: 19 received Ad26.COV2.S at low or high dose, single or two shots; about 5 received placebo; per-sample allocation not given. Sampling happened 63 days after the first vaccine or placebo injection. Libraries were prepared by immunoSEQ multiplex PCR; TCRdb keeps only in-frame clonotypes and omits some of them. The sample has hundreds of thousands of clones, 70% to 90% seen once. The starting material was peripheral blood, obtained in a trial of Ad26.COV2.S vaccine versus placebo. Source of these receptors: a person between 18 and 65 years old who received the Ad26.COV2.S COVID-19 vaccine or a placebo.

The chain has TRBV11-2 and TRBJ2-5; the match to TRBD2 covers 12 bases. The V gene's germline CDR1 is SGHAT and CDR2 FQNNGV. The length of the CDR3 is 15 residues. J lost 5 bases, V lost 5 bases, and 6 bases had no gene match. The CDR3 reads CASSTTSGGGETQYF. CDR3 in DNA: TGTGCCAGCAGCACGACTAGCGGGGGTGGCGAGACCCAGTACTTC.

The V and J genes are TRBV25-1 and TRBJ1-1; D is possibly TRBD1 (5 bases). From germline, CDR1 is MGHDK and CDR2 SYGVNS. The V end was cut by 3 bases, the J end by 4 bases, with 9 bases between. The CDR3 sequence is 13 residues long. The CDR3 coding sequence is TGTGCCAGCAGTGAGGCAGGGCCCACTGAAGCTTTCTTT. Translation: CASSEAGPTEAFF.

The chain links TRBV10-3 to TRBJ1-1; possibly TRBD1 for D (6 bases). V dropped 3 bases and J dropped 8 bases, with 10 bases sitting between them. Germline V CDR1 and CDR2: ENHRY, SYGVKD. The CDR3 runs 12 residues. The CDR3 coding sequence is TGTGCCATCAGTGACGGACAGCCAGAAGCTTTCTTT. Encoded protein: CAISDGQPEAFF.

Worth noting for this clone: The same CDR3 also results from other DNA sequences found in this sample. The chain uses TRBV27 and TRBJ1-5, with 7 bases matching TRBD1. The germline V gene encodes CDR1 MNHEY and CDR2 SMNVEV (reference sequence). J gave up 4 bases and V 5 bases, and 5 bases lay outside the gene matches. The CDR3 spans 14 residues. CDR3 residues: CASSRQGGNQPQHF. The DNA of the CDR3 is TGTGCCAGCAGTAGACAGGGTGGTAATCAGCCCCAGCATTTT.

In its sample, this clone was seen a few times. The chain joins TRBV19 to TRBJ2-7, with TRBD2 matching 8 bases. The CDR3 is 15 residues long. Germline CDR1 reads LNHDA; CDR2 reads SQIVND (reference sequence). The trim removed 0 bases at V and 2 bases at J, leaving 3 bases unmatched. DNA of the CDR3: TGTGCCAGTAGTATAGAGGCGGGGGGCCCCTACGAGCAGTACTTC. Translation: CASSIEAGGPYEQYF.

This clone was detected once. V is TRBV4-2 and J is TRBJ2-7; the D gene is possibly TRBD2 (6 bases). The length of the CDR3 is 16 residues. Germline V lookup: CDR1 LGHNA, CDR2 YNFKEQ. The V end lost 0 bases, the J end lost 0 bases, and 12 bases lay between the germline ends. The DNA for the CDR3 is TGTGCCAGCAGCCAAGAATGGGACTCCTTCTCCTACGAGCAGTACTTC. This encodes CASSQEWDSFSYEQYF.

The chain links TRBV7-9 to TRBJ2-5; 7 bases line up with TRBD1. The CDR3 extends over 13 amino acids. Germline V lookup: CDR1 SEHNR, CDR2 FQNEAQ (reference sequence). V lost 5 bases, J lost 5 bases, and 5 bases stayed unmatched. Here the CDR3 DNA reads TGTGCCAGCAGCGACAGGGCTGCTGAGACCCAGTACTTC. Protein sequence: CASSDRAAETQYF. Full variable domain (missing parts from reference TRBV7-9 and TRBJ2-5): DTGVSQNPRHKITKRGQNVTFRCDPISEHNRLYWYRQTLGQGPEFLTYFQNEAQLEKSRLLSDRFSAERPKGSFSTLEIQRTEQGDSAMYLCASSDRAAETQYFGPGTRLLVL.

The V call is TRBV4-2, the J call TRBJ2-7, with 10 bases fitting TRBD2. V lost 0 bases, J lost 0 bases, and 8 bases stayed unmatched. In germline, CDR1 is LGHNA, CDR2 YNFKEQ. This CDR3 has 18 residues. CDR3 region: CASSQDQAGGPNSYEQYF. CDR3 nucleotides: TGTGCCAGCAGCCAAGATCAAGCGGGAGGGCCCAACTCCTACGAGCAGTACTTC.

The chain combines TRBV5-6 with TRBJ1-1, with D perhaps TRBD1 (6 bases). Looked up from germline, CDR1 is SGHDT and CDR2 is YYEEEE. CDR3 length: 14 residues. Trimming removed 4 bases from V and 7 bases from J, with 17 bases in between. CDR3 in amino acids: CASSPVGRGGEAFF. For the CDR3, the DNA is TGTGCCAGCAGCCCGGTGGGCAGGGGAGGTGAAGCTTTCTTT.

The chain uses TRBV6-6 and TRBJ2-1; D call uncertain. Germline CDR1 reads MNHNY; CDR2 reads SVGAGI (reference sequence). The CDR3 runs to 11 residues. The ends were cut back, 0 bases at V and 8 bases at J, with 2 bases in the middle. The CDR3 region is CASSYSDEQFF. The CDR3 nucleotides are TGTGCCAGCAGTTACTCAGATGAGCAGTTCTTC.

The CDR3 nucleotides are TGCGCCAGCAGCCCCGTGGACAGGCAAGAGACCCAGTACTTC. This codes for CASSPVDRQETQYF. The V gene is TRBV4-1, the J gene TRBJ2-5; 7 bases map to TRBD1. Per germline, CDR1 MGHRA and CDR2 YSYEKL. V gave up 4 bases and J gave up 2 bases; unmatched junction bases: 4. This CDR3 is built from 14 residues.

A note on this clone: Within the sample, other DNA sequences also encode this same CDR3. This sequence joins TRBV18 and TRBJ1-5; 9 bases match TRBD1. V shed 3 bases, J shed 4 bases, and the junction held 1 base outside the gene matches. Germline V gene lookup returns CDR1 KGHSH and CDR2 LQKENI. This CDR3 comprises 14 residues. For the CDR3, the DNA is TGTGCCAGCTCACCCGGACAGGGGAATCAGCCCCAGCATTTT. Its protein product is CASSPGQGNQPQHF.

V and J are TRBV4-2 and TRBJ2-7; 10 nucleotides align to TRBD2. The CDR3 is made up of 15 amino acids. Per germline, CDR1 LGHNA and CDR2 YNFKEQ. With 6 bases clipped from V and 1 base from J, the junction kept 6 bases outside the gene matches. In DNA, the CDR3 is TGTGCCAGCAGTTCCAGCGGGAGGGAGTCCTACGAGCAGTACTTC. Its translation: CASSSSGRESYEQYF.

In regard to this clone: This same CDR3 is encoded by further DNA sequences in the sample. The CDR3 sequence: CASSAGLASNEQFF. The CDR3 nucleotides are TGTGCCAGCAGCGCGGGACTAGCTAGCAATGAGCAGTTCTTC. The chain recombines TRBV9 with TRBJ2-1; 9 bases are shared with TRBD2. The CDR3 is made up of 14 amino acids. The germline V gene encodes CDR1 SGDLS and CDR2 YYNGEE. The V segment lost 3 bases and the J segment 6 bases; nucleotides outside the gene matches: 4.

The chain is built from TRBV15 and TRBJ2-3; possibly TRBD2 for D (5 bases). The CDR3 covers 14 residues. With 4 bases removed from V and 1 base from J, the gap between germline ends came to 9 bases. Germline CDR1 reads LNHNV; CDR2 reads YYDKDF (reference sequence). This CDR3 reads CATSTSAGTDTQYF. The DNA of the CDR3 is TGTGCCACCAGCACCTCAGCGGGCACAGATACGCAGTATTTT.

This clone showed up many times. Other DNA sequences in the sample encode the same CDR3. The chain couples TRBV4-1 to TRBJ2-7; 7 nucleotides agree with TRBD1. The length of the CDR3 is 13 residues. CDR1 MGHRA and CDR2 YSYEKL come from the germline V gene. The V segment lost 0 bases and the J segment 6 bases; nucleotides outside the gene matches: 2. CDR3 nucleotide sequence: TGCGCCAGCAGCCAAGATAGGGGGCTCGAGCAGTACTTC. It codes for CASSQDRGLEQYF.

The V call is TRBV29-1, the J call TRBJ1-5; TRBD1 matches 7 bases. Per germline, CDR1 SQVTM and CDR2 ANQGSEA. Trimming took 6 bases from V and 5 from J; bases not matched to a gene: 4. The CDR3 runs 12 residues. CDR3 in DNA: TGCAGCGTAGGAGACAGGGATCAGCCCCAGCATTTT. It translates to CSVGDRDQPQHF. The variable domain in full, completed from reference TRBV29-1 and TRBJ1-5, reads SAVISQKPSRDICQRGTSLTIQCQVDSQVTMMFWYRQQPGQSLTLIATANQGSEATYESGFVIDKFPISRPNLTFSTLTVSNMSPEDSSIYLCSVGDRDQPQHFGDGTRLSIL.

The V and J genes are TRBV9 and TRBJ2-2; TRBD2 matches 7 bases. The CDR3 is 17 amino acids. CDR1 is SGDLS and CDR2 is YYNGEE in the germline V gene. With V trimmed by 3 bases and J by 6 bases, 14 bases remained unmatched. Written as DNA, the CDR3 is TGTGCCAGCAGCGCGTTGCTTGGGAGGGTCCAAGCCGGGGAGCTGTTTTTT. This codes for CASSALLGRVQAGELFF.

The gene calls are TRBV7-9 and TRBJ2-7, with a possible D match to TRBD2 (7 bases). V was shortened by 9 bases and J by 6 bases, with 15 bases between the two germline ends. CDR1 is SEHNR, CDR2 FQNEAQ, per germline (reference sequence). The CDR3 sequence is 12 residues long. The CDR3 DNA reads TGTGCCAGTAAGGACGCGGGGGCCGAGCAGTACTTC. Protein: CASKDAGAEQYF. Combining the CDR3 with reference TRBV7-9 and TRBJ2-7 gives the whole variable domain DTGVSQNPRHKITKRGQNVTFRCDPISEHNRLYWYRQTLGQGPEFLTYFQNEAQLEKSRLLSDRFSAERPKGSFSTLEIQRTEQGDSAMYLCASKDAGAEQYFGPGTRLTVT.

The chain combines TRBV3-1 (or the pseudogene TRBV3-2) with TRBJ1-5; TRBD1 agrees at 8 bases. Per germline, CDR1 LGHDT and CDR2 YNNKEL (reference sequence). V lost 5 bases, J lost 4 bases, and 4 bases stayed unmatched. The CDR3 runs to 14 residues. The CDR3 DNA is TGTGCCAGCAGCGCCCGGACAGGGAATCAGCCCCAGCATTTT. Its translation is CASSARTGNQPQHF.

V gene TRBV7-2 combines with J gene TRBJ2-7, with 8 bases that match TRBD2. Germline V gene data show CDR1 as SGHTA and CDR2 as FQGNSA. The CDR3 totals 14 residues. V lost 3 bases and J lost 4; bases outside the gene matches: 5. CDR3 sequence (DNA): TGTGCCAGCAGCTTCAGCGGGAGAAGGTACGAGCAGTACTTC. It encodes CASSFSGRRYEQYF.

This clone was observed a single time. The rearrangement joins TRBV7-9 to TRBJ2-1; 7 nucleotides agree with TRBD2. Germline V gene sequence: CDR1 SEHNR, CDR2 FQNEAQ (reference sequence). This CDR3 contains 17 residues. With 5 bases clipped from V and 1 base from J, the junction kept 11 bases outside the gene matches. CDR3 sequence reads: CASSPSGGGRSYNEQFF. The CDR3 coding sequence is TGTGCCAGCAGCCCCAGTGGGGGGGGACGTTCCTACAATGAGCAGTTCTTC.

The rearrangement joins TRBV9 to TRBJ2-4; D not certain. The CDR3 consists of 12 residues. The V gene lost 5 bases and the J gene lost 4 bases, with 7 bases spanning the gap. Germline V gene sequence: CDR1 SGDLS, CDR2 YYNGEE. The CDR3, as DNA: TGTGCCAGCAGTGGACCGAAAAACATTCAGTACTTC. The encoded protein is CASSGPKNIQYF. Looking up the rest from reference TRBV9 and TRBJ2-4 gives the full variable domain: DSGVTQTPKHLITATGQRVTLRCSPRSGDLSVYWYQQSLDQGLQFLIQYYNGEERAKGNILERFSAQQFPDLHSELNLSSLELGDSALYFCASSGPKNIQYFGAGTRLSVL.

CDR3 DNA: TGTGCCATCAGTCCCGCACAGGGCGGAGGGAAAGCTTTCTTT. This gives the protein CAISPAQGGGKAFF. The rearrangement links TRBV10-3 to TRBJ1-1; TRBD1 is a possible D gene (6 bases). The ends were cut back, 5 bases at V and 9 bases at J, with 19 bases in the middle. The CDR3 sequence is 14 residues long. CDR1 ENHRY and CDR2 SYGVKD come from the germline V gene.

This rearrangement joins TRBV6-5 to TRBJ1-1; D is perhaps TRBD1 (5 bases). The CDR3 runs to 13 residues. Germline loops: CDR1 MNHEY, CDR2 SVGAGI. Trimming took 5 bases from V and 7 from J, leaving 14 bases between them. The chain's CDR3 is CASSQGRLREAFF. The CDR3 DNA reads TGTGCCAGCAGTCAGGGTAGACTACGTGAAGCTTTCTTT.

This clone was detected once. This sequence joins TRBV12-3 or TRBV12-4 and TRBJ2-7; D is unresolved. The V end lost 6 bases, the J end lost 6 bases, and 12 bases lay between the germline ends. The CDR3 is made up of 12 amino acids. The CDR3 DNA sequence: TGTGCCAGCAGCTCGGACGAGTCCGAGCAGTACTTC. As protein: CASSSDESEQYF.

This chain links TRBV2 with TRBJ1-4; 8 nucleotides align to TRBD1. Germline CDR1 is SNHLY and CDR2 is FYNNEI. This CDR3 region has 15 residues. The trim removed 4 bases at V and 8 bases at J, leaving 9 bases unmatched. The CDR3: CASSANRGGDEKLFF. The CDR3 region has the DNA TGTGCCAGCAGTGCCAACAGGGGGGGGGACGAAAAACTGTTTTTT.

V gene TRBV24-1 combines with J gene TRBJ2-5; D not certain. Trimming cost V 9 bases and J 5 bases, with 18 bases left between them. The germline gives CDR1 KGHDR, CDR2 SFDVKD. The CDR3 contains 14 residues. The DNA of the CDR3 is TGTGCCACCCTTGAGGAGTGGGGTAAGGAGACCCAGTACTTC. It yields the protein CATLEEWGKETQYF.

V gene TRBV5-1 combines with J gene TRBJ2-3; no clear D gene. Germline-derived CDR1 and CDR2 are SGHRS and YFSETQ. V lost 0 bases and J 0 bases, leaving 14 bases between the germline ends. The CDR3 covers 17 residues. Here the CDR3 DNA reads TGCGCCAGCAGCTTGGGCCTTTCGATGTGGAGCACAGATACGCAGTATTTT. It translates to CASSLGLSMWSTDTQYF.

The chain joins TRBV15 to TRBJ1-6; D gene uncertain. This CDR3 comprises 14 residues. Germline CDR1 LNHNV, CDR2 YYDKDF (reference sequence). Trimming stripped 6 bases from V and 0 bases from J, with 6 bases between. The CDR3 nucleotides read TGTGCCACCAGTCGGGGCTCCTATAATTCACCCCTCCACTTT. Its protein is CATSRGSYNSPLHF.

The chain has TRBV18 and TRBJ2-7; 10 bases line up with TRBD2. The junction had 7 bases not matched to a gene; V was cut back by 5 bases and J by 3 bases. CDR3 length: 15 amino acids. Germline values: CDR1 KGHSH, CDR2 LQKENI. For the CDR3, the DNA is TGTGCCAGCTCAGCCGGGACTAGCGCCAACTACGAGCAGTACTTC. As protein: CASSAGTSANYEQYF.